These T cell receptor beta chains were read from a single sample in a study of blood T cell repertoires in COVID-19. Here immunoSEQ multiplex PCR was the method, and the copy in TCRdb shows in-frame clones only, minus some. The sample holds 30,000 or so clones; roughly 84% are singletons and the top ten take roughly an eighth. Sample: peripheral blood. All receptors come from a man aged 55 to 70 with active COVID-19. CDR3s include the opening cysteine and the closing phenylalanine or tryptophan. A D gene is named only where the DNA matches it firmly. Only part of the rows carry a size: once, few, many, or a class if the clone is expanded.

J gene | CDR3 length | V gene | clone size | D gene | CDR3 protein | CDR3 DNA
TRBJ2-1 | 15 | TRBV25-1 | few | TRBD2 | CASSEGSGRPHEQFF | TGTGCCAGCAGTGAAGGTAGCGGGAGGCCCCATGAGCAGTTCTTC
TRBJ1-5 | 14 | TRBV6-5 | NA | NA | CASRVGAGNQPQHF | TGTGCCAGCAGGGTTGGGGCTGGCAATCAGCCCCAGCATTTT
TRBJ1-2 | 13 | TRBV19 | NA | TRBD1 | CASSIQGADGYTF | TGTGCCAGTAGTATTCAGGGGGCTGATGGCTACACCTTC
TRBJ2-7 | 16 | TRBV5-1 | NA | TRBD2 | CASSLGSGTSPYEQYF | TGCGCCAGCAGCTTGGGTAGCGGGACGTCCCCCTACGAGCAGTACTTC
TRBJ1-5 | 16 | TRBV6-1 | NA | TRBD1 | CASSDGGTGGNQPQHF | TGTGCCAGCAGTGATGGGGGGACAGGCGGTAATCAGCCCCAGCATTTT
TRBJ1-2 | 15 | TRBV7-2 | once | TRBD1 | CASRLQGALNYGYTF | TGTGCCAGCAGGCTACAGGGGGCTCTTAACTATGGCTACACCTTC
TRBJ2-3 | 15 | TRBV6-4 | NA | TRBD2 | CASSVSGGAADTQYF | TGTGCCAGCAGTGTTAGCGGGGGGGCGGCAGATACGCAGTATTTT
TRBJ2-1 | 16 | TRBV4-2 | NA | TRBD2 | CASSPGGTSSGNEQFF | TGTGCCAGCAGCCCGGGCGGGACTAGCTCTGGGAATGAGCAGTTCTTC
TRBJ2-3 | 16 | TRBV11-2 | NA | TRBD1 | CASSIRGRARTDTQYF | TGTGCCAGCAGCATCAGGGGGCGCGCCCGCACAGATACGCAGTATTTT
TRBJ1-1 | 11 | TRBV27 | NA | NA | CASSRGGEAFF | TGTGCCAGCAGTAGGGGTGGTGAAGCTTTCTTT
TRBJ2-3 | 15 | TRBV29-1 | once | NA | CSVEGGALSTDTQYF | TGCAGCGTTGAAGGAGGAGCGCTCAGCACAGATACGCAGTATTTT
TRBJ2-7 | 19 | TRBV9 | NA | TRBD1 | CASSHRDPTSGTEMGEQYF | TGTGCCAGCAGCCACCGCGACCCCACCTCCGGGACAGAAATGGGCGAGCAGTACTTC
TRBJ2-7 | 12 | TRBV7-6 | NA | TRBD1 | CASSLEGAQQYF | TGTGCCAGCAGCTTAGAGGGGGCGCAGCAGTACTTC
TRBJ2-7 | 14 | TRBV15 | NA | TRBD1 | CATSSGQGTYEQYF | TGTGCCACCAGTTCGGGACAGGGAACCTACGAGCAGTACTTC
TRBJ2-1 | 16 | TRBV11-3 | NA | TRBD2 | CASSSPGTSGTDEQFF | TGTGCCAGCAGCTCCCCCGGGACTAGCGGGACAGATGAGCAGTTCTTC
TRBJ2-3 | 12 | TRBV30 | NA | NA | CAWSIYTDTQYF | TGTGCCTGGTCGATCTACACAGATACGCAGTATTTT
TRBJ2-4 | 15 | TRBV7-2 | NA | NA | CASGLDGLAKNIQYF | TGTGCCAGCGGGCTGGACGGACTAGCCAAAAACATTCAGTACTTC
TRBJ2-3 | 18 | TRBV7-2 | NA | TRBD2 | CASSQGGSGGRSVDTQYF | TGTGCCAGCAGCCAGGGGGGCAGCGGGGGGAGGTCAGTAGATACGCAGTATTTT
TRBJ2-1 | 9 | TRBV20-1 | NA | TRBD2 | CSAAGTTVF | TGCAGTGCCGCCGGGACTACCGTCTTC
TRBJ2-3 | 16 | TRBV6-2/TRBV6-3 | NA | TRBD2 | CASSRGLAGAEDTQYF | TGTGCCAGCAGCCGTGGACTAGCGGGAGCGGAAGATACGCAGTATTTT
TRBJ2-7 | 15 | TRBV9 | NA | NA | CASSSGVRSSYEQYF | TGTGCCAGCAGTTCGGGGGTCAGGAGCTCCTACGAGCAGTACTTC
TRBJ2-7 | 13 | TRBV5-8 | NA | TRBD1 | CASSLVQRTGGDF | TGTGCCAGCAGCTTGGTTCAGCGGACAGGGGGAGACTTC
TRBJ2-1 | 16 | TRBV4-2 | NA | TRBD2 | CASSQGSGGWGNEQFF | TGTGCCAGCAGCCAAGGGAGCGGGGGTTGGGGCAATGAGCAGTTCTTC
TRBJ2-3 | 14 | TRBV19 | NA | NA | CASSMIWGADTQYF | TGTGCCAGTAGTATGATCTGGGGAGCAGATACGCAGTATTTT
TRBJ2-7 | 14 | TRBV10-3 | NA | NA | CAISDGTVSYEQYF | TGTGCCATCAGTGATGGGACTGTCTCCTACGAGCAGTACTTC
TRBJ2-5 | 14 | TRBV6-1 | NA | NA | CASSESMGRETQYF | TGTGCCAGCAGTGAATCCATGGGGCGAGAGACCCAGTACTTC
TRBJ1-6 | 18 | TRBV10-1 | NA | NA | CASSESSKQGSYNSPLHF | TGCGCCAGCAGTGAGTCGAGTAAACAGGGCTCCTATAATTCACCCCTCCACTTT
TRBJ2-3 | 11 | TRBV12-3/TRBV12-4 | once | NA | CASSFGDTQYF | TGTGCCAGCAGTTTCGGAGATACGCAGTATTTT
TRBJ2-1 | 17 | TRBV7-2 | NA | TRBD2 | CASSLSSLAGAYNEQFF | TGTGCCAGCAGCTTATCATCGCTAGCGGGGGCTTACAATGAGCAGTTCTTC
TRBJ2-1 | 11 | TRBV24-1 | once | NA | CATSNRNEQFF | TGTGCCACCAGTAATCGGAATGAGCAGTTCTTC
TRBJ1-2 | 14 | TRBV6-2/TRBV6-3 | NA | TRBD1 | CASSPGTGGRGYTF | TGTGCCAGCAGCCCTGGGACAGGGGGTCGTGGCTACACCTTC
TRBJ2-1 | 14 | TRBV7-9 | NA | TRBD2 | CASSLGLAGDEQFF | TGTGCCAGCAGCTTAGGACTAGCGGGAGATGAGCAGTTCTTC
TRBJ1-5 | 15 | TRBV27 | once | NA | CASSMGGYSNQPQHF | TGTGCCAGCAGTATGGGGGGTTATAGCAATCAGCCCCAGCATTTT
TRBJ2-7 | 11 | TRBV29-1 | NA | NA | CSGAYGYEQYF | TGCAGCGGCGCCTATGGCTACGAGCAGTACTTC
TRBJ2-2 | 16 | TRBV7-8 | NA | TRBD2 | CASSLDPSGVTGELFF | TGTGCCAGCAGCTTAGACCCTAGCGGGGTTACCGGGGAGCTGTTTTTT
TRBJ2-7 | 12 | TRBV10-3 | NA | NA | CAISVSSYEQYF | TGTGCCATCAGTGTTAGTTCTTACGAGCAGTACTTC
TRBJ1-4 | 13 | TRBV6-2/TRBV6-3 | NA | NA | CASSWDINEKLFF | TGTGCCAGCAGTTGGGACATTAATGAAAAACTGTTTTTT
TRBJ1-2 | 12 | TRBV27 | NA | TRBD1 | CASSQTGVGYTF | TGTGCCAGCAGCCAGACAGGGGTTGGCTACACCTTC
TRBJ2-1 | 15 | TRBV11-3 | NA | TRBD2 | CASSFASGRYNEQFF | TGTGCCAGCAGCTTCGCCAGCGGGAGATACAATGAGCAGTTCTTC
TRBJ1-1 | 12 | TRBV12-3/TRBV12-4 | NA | NA | CASSRGNTEAFF | TGTGCCAGCAGCCGGGGGAACACTGAAGCTTTCTTT
TRBJ1-1 | 15 | TRBV7-2 | NA | TRBD1 | CASSLTGGKTLEAFF | TGTGCCAGCAGCCTGACAGGGGGTAAAACGTTGGAAGCTTTCTTT
TRBJ2-4 | 19 | TRBV15 | NA | TRBD2 | CATSRDWIAGEVAKNIQYF | TGTGCCACCAGCAGAGACTGGATAGCGGGAGAGGTGGCCAAAAACATTCAGTACTTC
TRBJ2-7 | 12 | TRBV30 | few | NA | CAYHTGFNEQYF | TGTGCCTACCACACAGGGTTCAACGAGCAGTACTTC
TRBJ2-3 | 14 | TRBV7-3 | NA | NA | CASSNDRSTDTQYF | TGTGCCAGCAGCAACGACAGGAGCACAGATACGCAGTATTTT
TRBJ2-1 | 11 | TRBV9 | once | NA | CASSVNFEQFF | TGTGCCAGCAGCGTTAACTTCGAGCAGTTCTTC
TRBJ2-1 | 16 | TRBV18 | NA | NA | CASSPTGVSVGNEQFF | TGTGCCAGCTCACCCACCGGGGTTAGCGTTGGCAATGAGCAGTTCTTC
TRBJ1-2 | 13 | TRBV12-3/TRBV12-4 | NA | TRBD1 | CASSQQGTYGYTF | TGTGCCAGCAGCCAACAGGGGACCTATGGCTACACCTTC
TRBJ2-4 | 15 | TRBV7-9 | few | NA | CASSLPGLAKNIQYF | TGTGCCAGCAGCTTACCGGGACTAGCCAAAAACATTCAGTACTTC